This T cell receptor (beta chain) was recovered during a study of T cell responses to AZD1222 COVID-19 vaccine. Findings and caveats of the study: Only a handful of people who got AZD1222 tested seropositive at baseline. There were mostly white British donors and more females than males, and clonal diversity was possibly underestimated. Repertoires were collected only later (after the peak T cell response had occurred). With two AZD1222 doses given, Spike-specific TCR breadth and depth both rose.

Only in-frame clones appear in the TCRdb table, and some are missing; sequencing was by immunoSEQ multiplex PCR. The table includes about 150,000 clones, approximately 90% detected once. Germline CDR1 KGHSH, CDR2 LQKENI. Between the trimmed V and J ends, which lost 3 bases and 3 bases, there was a span of 14 bases. This CDR3 contains 15 residues. Notes on this clone: Its antigen remains unidentified.

The sequenced sample was peripheral blood, obtained 28 days after the second AZD1222 dose. The chain employs TRBV18 and TRBJ2-5; TRBD2 is a possible D gene (7 bases). The source is an adult who received the AZD1222 COVID-19 vaccine. CDR3 region: CASSPGQGREETQYF. DNA for the CDR3: TGTGCCAGCTCACCGGGTCAGGGGAGGGAAGAGACCCAGTACTTC.